These 31 T cell receptor beta chains came from one sample sequenced in a study of blood T cells in healthy people across ages. Primers used in a second PCR of about 6 to 11 cycles were a sample-barcoded 5' primer and a J-beta primer mix. TCRdb itself ran the 5' RACE reads through MiXCR, one entry per CDR3 protein. The table shows hundreds of thousands of distinct CDR3 sequences, with approximately 30% occurring only once. Sequencing input: blood. The receptors were gathered from a woman older than 75 in good health.

The genes are TRBV6-5 and TRBJ1-2, with D perhaps TRBD1 (6 bases). V lost 0 bases and J 0 bases, leaving 14 bases between the germline ends. This CDR3 has 17 residues. The germline V gene encodes CDR1 MNHEY and CDR2 SVGAGI. The CDR3 loop reads CASSYSGRGEANYGYTF. CDR3 coding DNA: TGTGCCAGCAGTTACTCTGGCAGGGGCGAAGCTAACTATGGCTACACCTTC.

V and J are TRBV20-1 and TRBJ2-1; 8 nucleotides agree with TRBD1. V lost 2 bases and J lost 1; bases outside the gene matches: 7. CDR1 DFQATT and CDR2 SNEGSKA come from the germline V gene (reference sequence). The CDR3 length is 16 residues. The CDR3 loop reads CSARPRDRFSYNEQFF. DNA of the CDR3: TGCAGTGCTAGACCGCGGGACAGGTTTTCCTACAATGAGCAGTTCTTC.

This clonotype was seen ten or more times. The chain combines TRBV9 with TRBJ1-1; D gene ambiguous. Trimming pared 4 bases from V and 7 bases from J, leaving 11 bases between. This CDR3 contains 12 residues. Germline CDR1 and CDR2: SGDLS and YYNGEE. The CDR3 coding sequence is TGTGCCAGCAGCCCCGGACCAGATGAAGCTTTCTTT. Protein product: CASSPGPDEAFF.

The rearrangement uses TRBV27 and TRBJ2-1; perhaps TRBD1 as D (5 bases). The V and J ends lost 5 bases and 3 bases respectively, with 14 bases between them. This CDR3 region has 15 residues. Germline V gene sequence: CDR1 MNHEY, CDR2 SMNVEV (reference sequence). CDR3 bases: TGTGCCAGCAGTGCATCCCAGGGAAACTACAATGAGCAGTTCTTC. Translating gives CASSASQGNYNEQFF.

This chain links TRBV20-1 with TRBJ2-1, with D tentatively TRBD2 (6 bases). Looked up from germline, CDR1 is DFQATT and CDR2 is SNEGSKA (reference sequence). The CDR3 length is 15 residues. Trimming stripped 0 bases from V and 0 bases from J, with 9 bases between. The CDR3 nucleotides read TGCAGTGCTAGAGAGGGAGGATACTCCTACAATGAGCAGTTCTTC. It encodes CSAREGGYSYNEQFF.

This clonotype came up many times. V is TRBV20-1 and J is TRBJ2-5; TRBD1 matches at 7 bases. J gave up 1 base and V 5 bases, and 7 bases lay outside the gene matches. The CDR3 is made up of 14 amino acids. From germline, CDR1 is DFQATT and CDR2 SNEGSKA (reference sequence). The CDR3 bases are TGCAGTGCTTTTACGACAGGGCGCCAAGAGACCCAGTACTTC. It is translated as CSAFTTGRQETQYF.

This chain's CDR3 is CSARNPSGRESETQYF. The CDR3 bases are TGCAGTGCTCGGAACCCTAGCGGGCGGGAGTCGGAGACCCAGTACTTC. The rearrangement joins TRBV20-1 to TRBJ2-5; TRBD2 matches at 8 bases. The CDR3 has 16 amino acids. Per germline, CDR1 DFQATT and CDR2 SNEGSKA (reference sequence). V lost 5 bases, J lost 5 bases, and 16 bases stayed unmatched.

This clonotype has at least ten counts. V usage is TRBV20-1 and J usage is TRBJ2-1; weak D call: TRBD1 (5 bases). The CDR3 has 14 amino acids. CDR1 and CDR2 (germline): DFQATT, SNEGSKA (reference sequence). V was pared by 4 bases and J by 0 bases, with 10 bases between. DNA for the CDR3: TGCAGTGCTATCGCAGGGATCTCCTACAATGAGCAGTTCTTC. Amino acid sequence: CSAIAGISYNEQFF.

The chain carries TRBV10-1 and TRBJ2-3; TRBD2 matches at 7 bases. This CDR3 is 14 amino acids long. Germline V gives CDR1 WNHNN, CDR2 SYGVQD (reference sequence). V lost 0 bases and J lost 5; bases outside the gene matches: 2. The CDR3 coding sequence is TGCGCCAGCAGTGAGTCACGGGGGGTAGATACGCAGTATTTT. As protein: CASSESRGVDTQYF.

This clonotype occurred a few times. The V gene is TRBV30, the J gene TRBJ1-5; D is perhaps TRBD1 (5 bases). The germline V gene encodes CDR1 GTSNPN and CDR2 SVGIG (reference sequence). V lost 0 bases and J 2 bases, leaving 8 bases between the germline ends. The CDR3 has 14 amino acids. The CDR3 bases are TGTGCCTGGAGTGTAAAACAGGGCAATCAGCCCCAGCATTTT. This codes for CAWSVKQGNQPQHF.

This clonotype has ten or more counts. The chain has TRBV20-1 and TRBJ2-5; no reliable D call. Germline values: CDR1 DFQATT, CDR2 SNEGSKA (reference sequence). V lost 2 bases and J lost 2, with 9 bases in between. This CDR3 contains 13 residues. The CDR3 DNA reads as TGCAGTGCTAGATGGGCGCTGCAAGAGACCCAGTACTTC. It translates to CSARWALQETQYF.

This clonotype appeared many times. This chain joins TRBV9 and TRBJ2-2; TRBD2 aligns across 7 bases. Trimming cost V 2 bases and J 2 bases; bases outside gene matches: 9. Germline assignment: CDR1 SGDLS and CDR2 YYNGEE. The CDR3 is 17 amino acids. The chain's CDR3 is CASSVSKRGDNTGELFF. For the CDR3, the DNA is TGTGCCAGCAGCGTCTCGAAGCGGGGAGATAACACCGGGGAGCTGTTTTTT. The whole variable domain, remainder taken from reference TRBV9 and TRBJ2-2, is DSGVTQTPKHLITATGQRVTLRCSPRSGDLSVYWYQQSLDQGLQFLIQYYNGEERAKGNILERFSAQQFPDLHSELNLSSLELGDSALYFCASSVSKRGDNTGELFFGEGSRLTVL.

The chain recombines TRBV6-6 with TRBJ2-5; D remains unclear. Germline CDR1 reads MNHNY; CDR2 reads SVGAGI (reference sequence). The CDR3 runs 12 residues. The V gene lost 6 bases and the J gene lost 3 bases, with 8 bases spanning the gap. Here the CDR3 DNA reads TGTGCCAGCAGCACAGCCAAAGAGACCCAGTACTTC. It is translated as CASSTAKETQYF.

This clonotype was detected many times. The genes are TRBV20-1 and TRBJ2-5, with D tentatively TRBD2 (5 bases). There are 14 residues in the CDR3. The germline V gene has CDR1 DFQATT and CDR2 SNEGSKA (reference sequence). V lost 6 bases and J 5 bases, leaving 19 bases between the germline ends. The CDR3 loop is CSAATRGWRETQYF. The CDR3 DNA reads TGCAGTGCCGCCACCCGGGGATGGCGTGAGACCCAGTACTTC.

There are many counts of this clonotype. The V call is TRBV20-1, the J call TRBJ2-3, with 13 nucleotides matching TRBD2. The CDR3 is 15 amino acids. V lost 4 bases and J lost 2; bases outside the gene matches: 3. In germline, CDR1 is DFQATT, CDR2 SNEGSKA (reference sequence). The CDR3, as DNA: TGCAGTGCTACGACTAGCGGGGGGAACACAGATACGCAGTATTTT. Amino acids: CSATTSGGNTDTQYF.

About this clonotype: A much larger clone lies a single base off, so this may be a read error. The chain uses TRBV4-3 and TRBJ2-5; D unresolved. The assigned J gene may be wrong: the sequence end matches TRBJ2-7 better. The length of the CDR3 is 15 residues. Germline loops: CDR1 LGHNA, CDR2 YSLEER. CDR3 region: CASSQDRLGCGEQYF. CDR3 bases: TGCGCCAGCAGCCAAGATCGGTTGGGATGCGGCGAGCAGTACTTC.

The chain employs TRBV2 and TRBJ1-4; TRBD1 matches at 7 bases. Germline CDR1 SNHLY, CDR2 FYNNEI. Germline trimming cut 6 bases from V and 8 bases from J; bases unmatched to any gene: 12. CDR3 length equals 15 residues. The CDR3 bases are TGTGCCAGCAGAGATCGGACAGGTCGGAGCGAAAAACTGTTTTTT. It specifies CASRDRTGRSEKLFF.

The rearrangement links TRBV7-9 to TRBJ2-7, with a weak D call TRBD2 (5 bases). Trimming cost V 4 bases and J 5 bases, with 18 bases left between them. This CDR3 spans 15 amino acids. Germline CDR1 SEHNR, CDR2 FQNEAQ (reference sequence). The CDR3 region is CASSSISGKPHEQYF. CDR3 nucleotide sequence: TGTGCCAGCAGCTCAATATCGGGAAAACCCCACGAGCAGTACTTC.

CDR3 loop: CASSSPRRGANTEAFF. CDR3 DNA: TGTGCCAGCAGTTCCCCCCGGAGGGGCGCAAACACTGAAGCTTTCTTT. This chain connects TRBV6-5 to TRBJ1-1, with D perhaps matching TRBD1 (5 bases). Per the germline V gene, CDR1 is MNHEY and CDR2 is SVGAGI. V was cut by 4 bases and J by 2 bases, with 17 bases left in between. This CDR3 comprises 16 residues.

This clonotype has just a few counts. The V gene is TRBV6-6, the J gene TRBJ1-2, with D tentatively TRBD1 (5 bases). The CDR3 length is 16 residues. Germline loops: CDR1 MNHNY, CDR2 SVGAGI (reference sequence). V lost 8 bases to trimming and J lost 2 bases, with 21 bases between them. The CDR3 sequence is CASAPYTGRLNYGYTF. The DNA for the CDR3 is TGTGCCAGCGCCCCGTACACGGGACGGCTAAACTATGGCTACACCTTC.

The chain links TRBV20-1 to TRBJ1-1; TRBD1 is a possible D gene (5 bases). CDR3 length: 14 residues. Deletions cut 1 base from V and 5 bases from J, with 14 bases between. Germline CDR1 and CDR2: DFQATT and SNEGSKA (reference sequence). CDR3 nucleotides: TGCAGTGCTAGAGTGAGGGGAAGGGAAACTGAAGCTTTCTTT. This codes for CSARVRGRETEAFF.

The chain combines TRBV12-3 or TRBV12-4 with TRBJ2-3, with D possibly TRBD1 on 6 matching bases. The ends were cut back, 6 bases at V and 6 bases at J, with 16 bases in the middle. This CDR3 is built from 14 residues. This CDR3 is CASSTTGLGDTQYF. The CDR3 DNA reads TGTGCCAGCAGCACAACAGGGTTGGGGGATACGCAGTATTTT.

This clonotype was seen ten or more times. The chain recombines TRBV5-4 with TRBJ2-1; the match to TRBD2 covers 7 bases. The CDR3 has 16 residues. The J segment lost 2 bases and the V segment lost 3 bases, leaving 8 bases of the junction unmatched. Germline-derived CDR1 and CDR2 are SGHNT and YYREEE (reference sequence). The CDR3 sequence is CASSSHWRGTYNEQFF. In DNA, the CDR3 is TGTGCCAGCAGCTCTCATTGGCGGGGGACCTACAATGAGCAGTTCTTC.

This clonotype showed up just a few times. This could be a read error, since a much larger clone is one nucleotide away. The V gene is TRBV27, the J gene TRBJ2-1; D is ambiguous. CDR3 size: 13 residues. V lost 4 bases to trimming and J lost 9 bases, with 13 bases between them. Germline values: CDR1 MNHEY, CDR2 SMNVEV (reference sequence). The DNA for the CDR3 is TGTGCCAGCAGTTCCCAAACATGCATTGAGCAGTTCTTC. It codes for CASSSQTCIEQFF.

This clonotype has more than one count but fewer than ten. J is TRBJ1-1 and V is TRBV21-1; TRBD1, the table's D call, was not compared with the DNA. TRBV21-1 is recorded as a pseudogene. The CDR3 has 14 amino acids. The CDR3 DNA sequence: TGTGCCAGCAGCCCGGGACAGGTTCCTTACATAGCTTTCTTT. Translated: CASSPGQVPYIAFF.

This clonotype turned up a few times. The rearrangement joins TRBV7-2 to TRBJ1-1, with D unclear. Germline V gene sequence: CDR1 SGHTA, CDR2 FQGNSA. The CDR3 is 14 residues long. V lost 2 bases and J lost 1, with 8 bases in between. In DNA form, the CDR3 reads TGTGCCAGCAGCTTAAATCGGCGGAACACTGAAGCTTTCTTT. This sequence encodes CASSLNRRNTEAFF.

In regard to this clonotype: A much more abundant neighbour one base away suggests this may be a read error. This chain uses TRBV5-8 with TRBJ2-4; 7 bases line up with TRBD1. J gave up 0 bases and V 4 bases, and 7 bases lay outside the gene matches. The CDR3 has 16 residues. Germline V gene data show CDR1 as SGHTS and CDR2 as YDEGEE. CDR3 sequence reads: CASSPGTVLAKNIQYF. The CDR3 DNA follows: TGTGCCAGCAGCCCGGGGACAGTTCTAGCCAAAAACATTCAGTACTTC.

This clonotype was seen repeatedly, ten times or more. This chain joins TRBV7-9 and TRBJ1-2; a weak D match, TRBD1 (6 bases). The CDR3 totals 15 residues. The V gene's germline CDR1 is SEHNR and CDR2 FQNEAQ (reference sequence). With 5 bases removed from V and 7 bases from J, the gap between germline ends came to 20 bases. CDR3 in DNA: TGTGCCAGCAGCATCTCACAGGGTGAGCGGGTTGGCTACACCTTC. Translated: CASSISQGERVGYTF.

In its sample, this clonotype was seen a few times. The V call is TRBV12-3 or TRBV12-4, the J call TRBJ1-2; unclear D gene. The ends were cut back, 8 bases at V and 3 bases at J, with 16 bases in the middle. This CDR3 has 14 amino acids. CDR3 bases: TGTGCCAGCTCCCCATCAGGAGGGTACTATGGCTACACCTTC. Encoded protein: CASSPSGGYYGYTF.

This clonotype showed up just a few times. This chain links TRBV29-1 with TRBJ1-1; no definite D call. Germline CDR1 is SQVTM and CDR2 is ANQGSEA. Trimming cost V 7 bases and J 11 bases, with 26 bases left between them. The CDR3 length is 14 residues. The CDR3 DNA follows: TGCAGCGCCCTTAACTCGGGCCTCTCTGTCGGGGCTTTCTTT. As protein: CSALNSGLSVGAFF. Variable domain in full (rest from reference TRBV29-1 and TRBJ1-1): SAVISQKPSRDICQRGTSLTIQCQVDSQVTMMFWYRQQPGQSLTLIATANQGSEATYESGFVIDKFPISRPNLTFSTLTVSNMSPEDSSIYLCSALNSGLSVGAFFGQGTRLTVV.

This clonotype appeared many times. This chain links TRBV7-2 with TRBJ2-5; TRBD1 matches at 8 bases. Germline lookup yields CDR1 SGHTA and CDR2 FQGNSA. This CDR3 has 16 residues. With V trimmed by 4 bases and J by 4 bases, 11 bases remained unmatched. CDR3 sequence: CASSSLPQGAGETQYF. DNA for the CDR3: TGTGCCAGCAGCTCGCTCCCCCAGGGGGCGGGAGAGACCCAGTACTTC. The full variable domain, completed using reference TRBV7-2 and TRBJ2-5, is GAGVSQSPSNKVTEKGKDVELRCDPISGHTALYWYRQSLGQGLEFLIYFQGNSAPDKSGLPSDRFSAERTGGSVSTLTIQRTQQEDSAVYLCASSSLPQGAGETQYFGPGTRLLVL.